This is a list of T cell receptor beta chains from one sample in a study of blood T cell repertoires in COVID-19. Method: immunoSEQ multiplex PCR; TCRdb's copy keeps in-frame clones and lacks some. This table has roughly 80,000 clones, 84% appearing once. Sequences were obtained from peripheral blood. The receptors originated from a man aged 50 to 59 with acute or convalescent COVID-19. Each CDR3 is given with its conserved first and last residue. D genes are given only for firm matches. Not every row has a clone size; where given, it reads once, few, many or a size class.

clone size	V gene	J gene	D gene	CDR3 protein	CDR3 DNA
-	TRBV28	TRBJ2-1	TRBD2	CASSFRLAGGPHEQFF	TGTGCCAGCAGTTTCAGGTTAGCGGGGGGGCCTCATGAGCAGTTCTTC
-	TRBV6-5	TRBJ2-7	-	CASSYLADSSYEQYF	TGTGCCAGCAGTTATTTGGCCGACAGCTCCTACGAGCAGTACTTC
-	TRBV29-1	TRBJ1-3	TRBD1	CSVDRRDRFSGNTIYF	TGCAGCGTTGACCGCCGGGACAGGTTCTCTGGAAACACCATATATTTT
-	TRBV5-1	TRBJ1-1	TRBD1	CASSLGWGRTGNTNTEAFF	TGCGCCAGCAGCCTCGGATGGGGTAGGACAGGCAATACGAACACTGAAGCTTTCTTT
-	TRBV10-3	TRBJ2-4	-	CAISERGLPIAKNIQYF	TGTGCCATCAGTGAGCGCGGACTTCCTATAGCCAAAAACATTCAGTACTTC
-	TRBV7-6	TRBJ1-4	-	CASSIRAITLNEKLFF	TGTGCCAGCAGCATTCGCGCGATAACCCTTAATGAAAAACTGTTTTTT
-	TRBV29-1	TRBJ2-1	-	CSASYNEQFF	TGCAGCGCATCTTACAATGAGCAGTTCTTC
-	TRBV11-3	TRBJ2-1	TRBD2	CASSLGLAGRFEQFF	TGTGCCAGCAGCTTAGGACTAGCGGGAAGGTTTGAGCAGTTCTTC
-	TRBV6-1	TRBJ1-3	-	CASSGLQGSSGNTIYF	TGTGCCAGCAGTGGACTTCAGGGGAGCTCTGGAAACACCATATATTTT
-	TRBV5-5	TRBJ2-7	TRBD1	CASSVTGGAAYEQYF	TGTGCCAGCAGTGTTACAGGGGGCGCCGCCTACGAGCAGTACTTC
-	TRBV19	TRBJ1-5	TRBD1	CASSITGGGQPQHF	TGTGCCAGTAGTATTACAGGGGGAGGGCAGCCCCAGCATTTT
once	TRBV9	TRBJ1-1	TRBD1	CASSLRDRTNTEAFF	TGTGCCAGCAGCCTGAGGGACAGAACGAACACTGAAGCTTTCTTT
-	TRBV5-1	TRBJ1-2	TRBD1	CASSQGDGYGYTF	TGCGCCAGCAGCCAGGGGGACGGCTATGGCTACACCTTC
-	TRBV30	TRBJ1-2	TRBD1	CACRQGAPGLSSGYTF	TGTGCCTGCCGACAGGGGGCACCGGGGCTTTCTTCCGGCTACACCTTC
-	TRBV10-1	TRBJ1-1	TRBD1	CASSGQGGTEAFF	TGCGCCAGCAGTGGACAGGGGGGCACTGAAGCTTTCTTT
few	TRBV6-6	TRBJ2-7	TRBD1	CASSPGQGARAGEQYF	TGTGCCAGCAGTCCTGGACAGGGGGCCCGGGCTGGGGAGCAGTACTTC